This note documents a single T cell receptor beta chain sequence. What this receptor recognizes is not known. No quality values exist for individual bases; no much larger clone is one base distant. This sample is part of a study of T cell repertoires in cytomegalovirus infection (dated by TCRdb to about 2019). At the level of the whole study: Recently identified HLA-C-restricted CMV epitopes, whose presentation resists viral immunomodulation, were targeted by peptide stimulations together with well-studied HLA-B-restricted epitopes. Because public TCR beta signatures pointed to carriage of CMV infection together with the matching HLA type, the HLA type of each donor mattered for the analysis. The investigation overall reported the following: In both this cohort and an independent roughly 350-donor cohort, the cumulative frequency of public TCR beta family members distinguished carriers of CMV infection plus the relevant HLA type. The ex vivo response was dominated by HLA-C-restricted CMV-specific TCR beta clonotypes, which also provided the single most frequent clonotype in two of eight donors.

The treatment or condition tag for this specimen amounts to: in vitro stimulation with specific CMV peptide epitopes to enrich CMV-specific T cells. The CDR3 runs 15 residues from the cysteine to the valine. The only DNA kept is the CDR3, 45 bases in frame from the first base. Trimming accounts for 5 bases at V and 0 bases at J, while the number of junction bases matched to no gene is 7. As encoded in the germline V gene (reference sequence), CDR1 is SEHNR while CDR2 is FQNEAQ. Instrument on record: Illumina HiSeq 1500. In-frame beta chains were kept once TCRdb had trimmed the public reads at Q25 with fastp and called clones with MiXCR. Merged by CDR3 protein, the rows form single entries marked with the most common genes and DNA. In this sample the table shows roughly 350,000 distinct CDR3 sequences, approximately 30% of which occur a single time. The ten largest clones capture about 13% of the sample.

This sequence was found in a human donor in good health (CMV status not recorded). Some clones in this sample may be carry-over from other donors' samples. Sequences were derived from cultured PBMCs, sampled from culture after CMV antigen stimulation. The V and J segments used are TRBV7-9 and TRBJ2-7, with TRBD2 matching 7 junction bases. The CDR3 region has the sequence CASSLRGGSSYEQYV. The bases read TGTGCCAGCAGCCTGCGGGGCGGGAGCTCCTACGAGCAGTACGTC.